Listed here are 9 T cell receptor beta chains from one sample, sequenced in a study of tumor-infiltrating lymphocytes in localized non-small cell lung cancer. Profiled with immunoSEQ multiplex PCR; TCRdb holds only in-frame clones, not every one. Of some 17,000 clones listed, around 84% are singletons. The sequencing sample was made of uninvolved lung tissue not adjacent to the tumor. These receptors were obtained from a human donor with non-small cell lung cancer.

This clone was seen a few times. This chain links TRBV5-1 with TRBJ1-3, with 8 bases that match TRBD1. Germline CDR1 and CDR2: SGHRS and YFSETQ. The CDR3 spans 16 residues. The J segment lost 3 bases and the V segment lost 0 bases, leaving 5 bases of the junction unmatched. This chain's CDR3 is CASSLDGQGFGNTIYF. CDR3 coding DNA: TGCGCCAGCAGCTTGGATGGACAGGGCTTTGGAAACACCATATATTTT.

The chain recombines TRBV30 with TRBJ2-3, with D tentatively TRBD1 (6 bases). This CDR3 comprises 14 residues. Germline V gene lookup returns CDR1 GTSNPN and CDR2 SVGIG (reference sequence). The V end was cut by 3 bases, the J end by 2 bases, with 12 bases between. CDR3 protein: CAWSRTDHTDTQYF. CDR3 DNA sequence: TGTGCCTGGAGCCGGACAGACCACACAGATACGCAGTATTTT.

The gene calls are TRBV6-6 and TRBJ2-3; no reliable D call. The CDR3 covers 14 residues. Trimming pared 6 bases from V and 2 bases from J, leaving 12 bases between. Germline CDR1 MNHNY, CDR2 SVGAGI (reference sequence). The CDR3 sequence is CASRKYYDTDTQYF. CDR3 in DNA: TGTGCCAGCAGAAAGTACTATGACACAGATACGCAGTATTTT.

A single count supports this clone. The CDR3 DNA reads TGTGCCAGCAGGAGTGTAGGGGGGGCGCGGGGCTACACCTTC. It yields the protein CASRSVGGARGYTF. This chain links TRBV2 with TRBJ1-2, with TRBD1 as a possible D gene (6 bases). Germline V CDR1 and CDR2: SNHLY, FYNNEI. This CDR3 is 14 amino acids long. V was cut by 6 bases and J by 8 bases, with 19 bases left in between.

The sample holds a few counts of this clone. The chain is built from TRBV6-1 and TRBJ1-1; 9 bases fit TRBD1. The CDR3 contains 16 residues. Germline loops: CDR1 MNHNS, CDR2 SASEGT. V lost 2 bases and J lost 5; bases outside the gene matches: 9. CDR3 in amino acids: CASSEFSGTGSTEAFF. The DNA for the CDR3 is TGTGCCAGCAGTGAATTCTCCGGGACAGGGTCGACTGAAGCTTTCTTT.

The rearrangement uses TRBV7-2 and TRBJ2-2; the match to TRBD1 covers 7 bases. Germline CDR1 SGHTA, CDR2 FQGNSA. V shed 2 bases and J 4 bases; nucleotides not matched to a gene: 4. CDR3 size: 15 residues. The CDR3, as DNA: TGTGCCAGCAGCTTATACAGGGGTGGCACCGGGGAGCTGTTTTTT. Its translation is CASSLYRGGTGELFF.

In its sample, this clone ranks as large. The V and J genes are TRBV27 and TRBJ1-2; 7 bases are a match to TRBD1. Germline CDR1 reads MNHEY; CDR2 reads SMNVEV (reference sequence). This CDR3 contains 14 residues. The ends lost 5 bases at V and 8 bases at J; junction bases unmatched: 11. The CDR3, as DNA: TGTGCCAGCAGTACCCGGGACAGCCCCAGCGGCTACACCTTC. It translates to CASSTRDSPSGYTF.

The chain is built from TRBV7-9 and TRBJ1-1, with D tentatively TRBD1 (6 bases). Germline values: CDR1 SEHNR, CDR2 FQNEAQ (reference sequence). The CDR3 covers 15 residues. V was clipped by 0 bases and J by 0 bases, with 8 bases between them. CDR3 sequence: CASSLAGHLNTEAFF. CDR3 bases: TGTGCCAGCAGCTTAGCGGGACACCTGAACACTGAAGCTTTCTTT.

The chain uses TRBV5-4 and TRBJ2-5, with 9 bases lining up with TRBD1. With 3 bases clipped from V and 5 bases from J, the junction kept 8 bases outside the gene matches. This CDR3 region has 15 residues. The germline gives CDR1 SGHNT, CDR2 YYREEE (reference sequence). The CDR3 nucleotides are TGTGCCAGCAGCTCCTACAGGGGGCGCGGGGAGACCCAGTACTTC. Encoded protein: CASSSYRGRGETQYF.